This is a list of T cell receptor beta chains from one sample in a study of blood T cells in healthy people across ages. Each CDR3 protein is one row after TCRdb ran MiXCR on the 5' RACE reads. In the table there are over 600,000 distinct CDR3 sequences, around 43% of which are singletons. The sequenced material came from blood. Receptors were obtained from a man aged 80 or over in good health. Both conserved end residues are part of each CDR3. Each record gives: V gene, J gene, D gene, clone size, CDR3 DNA, CDR3 protein. The D gene is left open where the match is weak. Clone size is given for some rows only: seen once, a few or many times, or a class if the clone is expanded.

V: TRBV4-3; J: TRBJ1-6; D: NA; size: NA; DNA: TGCGCCAGCAGCCAAGTTCAAGTTGTTAGCTCCTATAATTCACCCCTCCACTTT; CDR3: CASSQVQVVSSYNSPLHF
V: TRBV12-3/TRBV12-4; J: TRBJ2-3; D: TRBD1; size: NA; DNA: TGTGCCAGCAGTTTACAGGGGGCTAGGTATACGCAGTATTTT; CDR3: CASSLQGARYTQYF
V: TRBV7-9; J: TRBJ1-6; D: NA; size: NA; DNA: TGTGCCAGCACGCCGACCGGGACACCGAAAAATTCACCCCTCCACTTT; CDR3: CASTPTGTPKNSPLHF
V: TRBV5-1; J: TRBJ2-7; D: NA; size: few; DNA: TGCGCCAGCAGCACCGACGGGCTGGGTGAGCAGTACTTC; CDR3: CASSTDGLGEQYF
V: TRBV6-2/TRBV6-3; J: TRBJ2-7; D: TRBD1; size: NA; DNA: TGTGCCAGCACCGACAGGGTTATCTACGAGCAGTACTTC; CDR3: CASTDRVIYEQYF
V: TRBV20-1; J: TRBJ2-3; D: NA; size: NA; DNA: TGCAGTGCTAATCCTACAGGGCTAGGGCCGGGTATAAACACAGATACGCAGTATTTT; CDR3: CSANPTGLGPGINTDTQYF
V: TRBV9; J: TRBJ2-5; D: NA; size: NA; DNA: TGTGCCAGCAGCGCAAGCAATGAGCAGTACTTC; CDR3: CASSASNEQYF
V: TRBV6-6; J: TRBJ1-4; D: NA; size: NA; DNA: TGTGCCAGCAGTTACGCAGGACTCGGGGAAAAACTGTTTTTT; CDR3: CASSYAGLGEKLFF
V: TRBV4-3; J: TRBJ2-3; D: TRBD2; size: NA; DNA: TGCGCCAGCAGCCAAGCCGGGACTAGCGGTTCGGATACGCAGTATTTT; CDR3: CASSQAGTSGSDTQYF
V: TRBV4-3; J: TRBJ2-2; D: TRBD1; size: few; DNA: TGCGCCAGCAGCCCTTATGGGACAGGGTGCTTCACCGGGGAGCTGTTTTTT; CDR3: CASSPYGTGCFTGELFF
V: TRBV16; J: TRBJ2-1; D: NA; size: few; DNA: TGTGCCAGCAGCCAAACAGCGCCCGGTGAGCAGTTCTTC; CDR3: CASSQTAPGEQFF
V: TRBV9; J: TRBJ2-3; D: NA; size: NA; DNA: TGTGCCAGCCTCGGGAACACAGATACGCAGTATTTT; CDR3: CASLGNTDTQYF
V: TRBV6-6; J: TRBJ1-4; D: TRBD1; size: NA; DNA: TGTGCCAGCAGTTCGAGACAGGGAGGTGAAAACCTGTTTTTT; CDR3: CASSSRQGGENLFF
V: TRBV28; J: TRBJ2-1; D: NA; size: few; DNA: TGTGCCAGCAGTCCCCACACCGATAATGGGGAGCAGTTCTTC; CDR3: CASSPHTDNGEQFF
V: TRBV24-1; J: TRBJ2-3; D: TRBD2; size: NA; DNA: TGTGCCACCAGTGATTTAGGGCGGGAGGCCACAGATACGCAGTATTTT; CDR3: CATSDLGREATDTQYF
V: TRBV10-3; J: TRBJ1-1; D: NA; size: NA; DNA: TGTGCCATCAGTGCCTCGGGACAGAACACTGAAGCTTTCTTT; CDR3: CAISASGQNTEAFF
V: TRBV19; J: TRBJ1-4; D: NA; size: NA; DNA: TGTGCCAGTAGCCCGGGACACCTTAATGAAAAACTGTTTTTT; CDR3: CASSPGHLNEKLFF
V: TRBV20-1; J: TRBJ2-1; D: TRBD2; size: NA; DNA: TGCAGCCACCTCAAGGCGGGGGGGCCGAAAAATGAGCAGTTCTTC; CDR3: CSHLKAGGPKNEQFF
V: TRBV20-1; J: TRBJ2-7; D: NA; size: NA; DNA: TGCAGTGCCCTACTGGGAAGGACAGTCTACGAGCAGTACTTC; CDR3: CSALLGRTVYEQYF
V: TRBV28; J: TRBJ2-5; D: NA; size: few; DNA: TGTGCCAGCAGTTTCCCGGGACTCCGGTTTGGGACCCAGTACTTC; CDR3: CASSFPGLRFGTQYF
V: TRBV20-1; J: TRBJ2-4; D: NA; size: NA; DNA: TGCAGTGCTAGAGGGGCAGGCAACGCCAAAAACATTCAGTACTTC; CDR3: CSARGAGNAKNIQYF
V: TRBV4-3; J: TRBJ2-1; D: NA; size: NA; DNA: TGCGCCAGCAGCCAAGATCAGTTCAGTTACAATGAGCAGTTCTTC; CDR3: CASSQDQFSYNEQFF
V: TRBV24-1; J: TRBJ2-5; D: NA; size: NA; DNA: TGTGCCACCAGTTCGTGGGGGAGTGAGCAGTACTTC; CDR3: CATSSWGSEQYF
V: TRBV28; J: TRBJ2-3; D: NA; size: NA; DNA: TGTGCCAGCAGCCGCGACGGGAATACGCAGTATTTT; CDR3: CASSRDGNTQYF
V: TRBV6-4; J: TRBJ2-3; D: NA; size: few; DNA: TGTGCCAGCAGTGATACGCAGTATTTT; CDR3: CASSDTQYF
V: TRBV20-1; J: TRBJ1-6; D: NA; size: NA; DNA: TGCAGTGCTAGAGTCTCCGGGGGCAGTTCACCCCTCCACTTT; CDR3: CSARVSGGSSPLHF
V: TRBV20-1; J: TRBJ2-5; D: TRBD2; size: NA; DNA: TGCAGTGCTAGAGCAAGAGCGGGAGTGCACAATGAGCAGTACTTC; CDR3: CSARARAGVHNEQYF
V: TRBV30; J: TRBJ2-7; D: NA; size: many; DNA: TGTGCCTGGAAAAGGGACGCGTACGAGCAGTACTTC; CDR3: CAWKRDAYEQYF
V: TRBV7-2; J: TRBJ2-5; D: TRBD1; size: NA; DNA: TGTGCCAGCAGCTTAGGAGGGGGCGAAGTGACCCAGTACTTC; CDR3: CASSLGGGEVTQYF
V: TRBV6-5; J: TRBJ1-5; D: NA; size: NA; DNA: TGTGCCAGCAGGCCGTATAAGGGTAGCAATCAGCCCCAGCATTTT; CDR3: CASRPYKGSNQPQHF
V: TRBV12-3/TRBV12-4; J: TRBJ1-2; D: TRBD1; size: NA; DNA: TGTGCCAGCAGGTCCGAGACAGGGGGCGGCTACACCTTC; CDR3: CASRSETGGGYTF
V: TRBV30; J: TRBJ2-1; D: TRBD2; size: NA; DNA: TGTGCCGGTACTAGCGGGAACAATGAGCAGTTCTTC; CDR3: CAGTSGNNEQFF
V: TRBV20-1; J: TRBJ1-5; D: NA; size: NA; DNA: TGCAGTGCTGCGACGAGGGAATCCAATCAGCCCCAGCATTTT; CDR3: CSAATRESNQPQHF
V: TRBV28; J: TRBJ1-4; D: NA; size: few; DNA: TGTGCCAGCAGTTTATTGGTCCCTGCAACTAATGAAAAACTGTTTTTT; CDR3: CASSLLVPATNEKLFF
V: TRBV7-3; J: TRBJ2-5; D: NA; size: many; DNA: TGTGCCAGCAGCTTAAGTCCGGGGGCAGGGGAGACCCAGTACTTC; CDR3: CASSLSPGAGETQYF
V: TRBV18; J: TRBJ2-4; D: NA; size: NA; DNA: TGTGCCAGCTCACCACCAGGGATCGGGACCAAAAACATTCAGTACTTC; CDR3: CASSPPGIGTKNIQYF
V: TRBV6-2/TRBV6-3; J: TRBJ1-2; D: NA; size: NA; DNA: TGTGCCAGCAGTGACGGAGACAACTATGGCTACACCTTC; CDR3: CASSDGDNYGYTF
V: TRBV29-1; J: TRBJ2-7; D: TRBD1; size: few; DNA: TGCAGCGTTGGACAGGGTCCCGGCGAGCAGTACTTC; CDR3: CSVGQGPGEQYF
V: TRBV7-7; J: TRBJ1-1; D: NA; size: NA; DNA: TGTGCCAGCAGCTTTAAGGGACCTGCGCCGCCAGGGAACCAACAATCGAACACTGAAGCTTTCTTT; CDR3: CASSFKGPAPPGNQQSNTEAFF
V: TRBV3-1; J: TRBJ2-3; D: TRBD1; size: few; DNA: TGTGCCAGCAGCCCAGGGGGCCTCGGCACAGATACGCAGTATTTT; CDR3: CASSPGGLGTDTQYF
V: TRBV6-5; J: TRBJ1-1; D: NA; size: NA; DNA: TGTGCCAGCAGCCCCACAGGACAACCGAACCCTGAAGCTTTCTTT; CDR3: CASSPTGQPNPEAFF
V: TRBV29-1; J: TRBJ1-1; D: NA; size: NA; DNA: TGCAGCGTTGAAGGGCCACCGAGGAGGGGGAACACTGAAGCTTTCTTT; CDR3: CSVEGPPRRGNTEAFF
V: TRBV12-3/TRBV12-4; J: TRBJ2-1; D: TRBD2; size: many; DNA: TGTGCCAGCAGGTTGACTAGCGGGGAGGGCAATGAGCAGTTCTTC; CDR3: CASRLTSGEGNEQFF